This TCR beta chain was captured by sequencing in a study of PD-L1 blockade in urothelial cancer. In germline, CDR1 is MGHRA, CDR2 YSYEKL. V shed 4 bases and J 6 bases; nucleotides not matched to a gene: 8. The CDR3 has 15 amino acids. Using immunoSEQ multiplex PCR, the repertoire was profiled, and TCRdb retains in-frame clones only, with some absent. The sample records around 100,000 clones, approximately 85% being singletons. The sample consisted of PBMCs, taken around atezolizumab (anti-PD-L1) treatment. The rearrangement uses TRBV4-1 and TRBJ2-2, with TRBD1 identical over 7 bases. This receptor was taken from a man aged 50 to 60 with urothelial cancer. The CDR3 here is CASSRLTGSSGELFF. In nucleotides, the CDR3 is TGCGCCAGCAGCCGACTGACAGGGAGCTCCGGGGAGCTGTTTTTT.